The present T cell receptor (beta chain) was sequenced within a study of T cells after yellow fever vaccination. Study-level points and caveats: Weaker overall, the secondary response nonetheless peaked faster (day 5 versus 15).

This clonotype was observed a handful of times. No antigen is known for it. Synthesis of TCR cDNA relied on 5'RACE template switching, which attached a universal primer site and UMIs. MiXCR was run by TCRdb on the 5' RACE reads, yielding one entry per CDR3 protein. The profile shows some 320,000 distinct CDR3 sequences, roughly 9.4% of them singletons. The sequenced sample was PBMCs, obtained on the day of the first yellow fever vaccination. This TCR derives from a man younger than 30 who received the YFV17D yellow fever vaccine.

CDR3 DNA sequence: TGTGCCAGCAGTTGGGACAGGGTATCCGGTGAGCAGTTCTTC. Its protein product is CASSWDRVSGEQFF. The chain is built from TRBV6-2 or TRBV6-3 and TRBJ2-1; 9 bases map to TRBD1. Per germline, CDR1 MNHEY and CDR2 SVGEGT. The CDR3 has 14 amino acids. J lost 9 bases, V lost 4 bases, and 7 bases had no gene match.